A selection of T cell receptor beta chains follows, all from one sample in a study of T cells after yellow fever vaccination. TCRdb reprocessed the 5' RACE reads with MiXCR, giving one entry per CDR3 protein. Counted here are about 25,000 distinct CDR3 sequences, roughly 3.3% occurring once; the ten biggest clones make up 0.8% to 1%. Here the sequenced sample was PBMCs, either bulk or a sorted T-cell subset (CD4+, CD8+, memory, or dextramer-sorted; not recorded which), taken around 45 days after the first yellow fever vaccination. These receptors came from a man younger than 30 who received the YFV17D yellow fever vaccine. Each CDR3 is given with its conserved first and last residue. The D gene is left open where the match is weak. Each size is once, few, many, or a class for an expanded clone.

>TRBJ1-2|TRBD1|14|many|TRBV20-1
TGCAGTGCTAGAGATCAGGGACAGGGGGAAGGCTACACCTTC
CSARDQGQGEGYTF
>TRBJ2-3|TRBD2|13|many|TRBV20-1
TGCAGTGCCGTTAGGGGACTAACAGATACGCAGTATTTT
CSAVRGLTDTQYF
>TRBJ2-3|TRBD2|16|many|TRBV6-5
TGTGCCAGCATCCCCGCAGAAGCGGGAAACACAGATACGCAGTATTTT
CASIPAEAGNTDTQYF
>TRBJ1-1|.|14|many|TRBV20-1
TGCAGTGCGAGAGGAGCAGGGGTTAGCGCTGAAGCTTTCTTT
CSARGAGVSAEAFF
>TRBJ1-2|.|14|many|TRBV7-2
TGTGCCAGCAGCTTGAGGTACAGGGACAATGGCTACACCTTC
CASSLRYRDNGYTF
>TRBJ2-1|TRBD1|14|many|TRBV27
TGTGCCAGCAGTCCCATGGGACAGTACAATGAGCAGTTCTTC
CASSPMGQYNEQFF
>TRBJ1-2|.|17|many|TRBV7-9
TGTGCCAGCAGCTTAGTTACAGGGAAGGTTGGGAACTATGGCTACACCTTC
CASSLVTGKVGNYGYTF
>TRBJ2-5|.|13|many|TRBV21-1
TGTGCCAGCTTAGGACCGCCCGAAGAGACCCAGTACTTC
CASLGPPEETQYF
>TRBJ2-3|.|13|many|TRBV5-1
TGCGCCAGCAGCTTGGTTGGCGCAGATACGCAGTATTTT
CASSLVGADTQYF
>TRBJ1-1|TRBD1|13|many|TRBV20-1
TGCAGTGCTAGGGACAGGGTGGACACTGAAGCTTTCTTT
CSARDRVDTEAFF
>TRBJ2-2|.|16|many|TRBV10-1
TGCGCCAGCAGTGATGTCGGGGTAGGAAACACCGGGGAGCTGTTTTTT
CASSDVGVGNTGELFF
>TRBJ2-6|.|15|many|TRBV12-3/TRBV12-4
TGTGCCAGCAGTTTCTTCAGCTCTGGGGCCAACGTCCTGACTTTC
CASSFFSSGANVLTF
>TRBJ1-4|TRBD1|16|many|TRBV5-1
TGCGCCAGCAGCCCCCGGGACAGGGGAACTAATGAAAAACTGTTTTTT
CASSPRDRGTNEKLFF
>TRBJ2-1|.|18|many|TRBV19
TGTGCCAGTAGCTTGATTGGGGTGGCAGGGAGCTCCTACAATGAGCAGTTCTTC
CASSLIGVAGSSYNEQFF
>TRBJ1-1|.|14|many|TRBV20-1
TGCAGTGCTAGCTCCTCGGGCCGGAACACTGAAGCTTTCTTT
CSASSSGRNTEAFF
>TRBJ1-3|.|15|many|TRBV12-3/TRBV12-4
TGTGCCAGCAGTTTCGTGCAGGGAGGCGGAAACACCATATATTTT
CASSFVQGGGNTIYF
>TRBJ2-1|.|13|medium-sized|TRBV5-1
TGCGCCAGCAGCTTGGCACAGGCAAATGAGCAGTTCTTC
CASSLAQANEQFF
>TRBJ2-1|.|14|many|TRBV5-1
TGCGCCAGCAGCTCAGGGGAGGCCTACAATGAGCAGTTCTTC
CASSSGEAYNEQFF
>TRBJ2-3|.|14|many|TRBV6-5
TGTGCCAGCAGTTACTCACGGCTCGGAGATACGCAGTATTTT
CASSYSRLGDTQYF
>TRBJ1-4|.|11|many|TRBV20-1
TGCAGTGCAGGATTTAATGAAAAACTGTTTTTT
CSAGFNEKLFF
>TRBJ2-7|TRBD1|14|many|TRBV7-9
TGTGCCAGCAGCCCAGGGGGACACTTCTACGAGCAGTACTTC
CASSPGGHFYEQYF
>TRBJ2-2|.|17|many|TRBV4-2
TGTGCCAGCAGCCAAGTTCTCCCGGGAAGCACGGCCGGGGAGCTGTTTTTT
CASSQVLPGSTAGELFF
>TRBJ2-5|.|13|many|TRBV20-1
TGCAGGGTTTCAGGGAGAGGGGAAGAGACCCAGTACTTC
CRVSGRGEETQYF
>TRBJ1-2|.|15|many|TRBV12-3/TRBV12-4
TGTGCCAGCAGCTCCATGCAGGGTGACGCCTATGGCTACACCTTC
CASSSMQGDAYGYTF
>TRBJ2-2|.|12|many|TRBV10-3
TGTGCCATCAGTACAGGGACCGGGGAGCTGTTTTTT
CAISTGTGELFF
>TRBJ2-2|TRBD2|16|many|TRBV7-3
TGTGCCAGCAGCTCCGGTGTAGCGGGGGGGCCCGGGGAGCTGTTTTTT
CASSSGVAGGPGELFF
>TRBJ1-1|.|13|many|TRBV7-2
TGTGCCAGCAGCAGTGTGGGGGCATCTGAAGCTTTCTTT
CASSSVGASEAFF
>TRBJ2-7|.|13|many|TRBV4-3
TGCGCCAGCAGCCAAGATTTTGGCTACGAGCAGTACTTC
CASSQDFGYEQYF
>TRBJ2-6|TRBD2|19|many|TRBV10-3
TGTGCCATCAGTGAGGGGACTAGCGGGGCTAACTCTGGGGCCAACGTCCTGACTTTC
CAISEGTSGANSGANVLTF
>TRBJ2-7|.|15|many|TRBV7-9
TGTGCCAGCAGCCCGAAACTAGCTAAAGGCTACGAGCAGTACTTC
CASSPKLAKGYEQYF
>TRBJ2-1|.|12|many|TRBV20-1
TGCAGTGCTAGAACTCTTTACAATGAGCAGTTCTTC
CSARTLYNEQFF
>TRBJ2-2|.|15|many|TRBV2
TGTGCCAGCACTGATCAGGGCGCGACGGGCGGGGAGCTGTTTTTT
CASTDQGATGGELFF
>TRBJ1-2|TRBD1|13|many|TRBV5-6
TGTGCCAGCAGCTTGGACAGGGGGCAAAGCTACACCTTC
CASSLDRGQSYTF
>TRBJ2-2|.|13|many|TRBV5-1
TGCGCCAGCAGACCCAAACCGACGGGGGAGCTGTTTTTT
CASRPKPTGELFF
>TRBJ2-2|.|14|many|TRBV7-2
TGTGCCAGCAGCCCATATCCGGGGTACGGGGAGCTGTTTTTT
CASSPYPGYGELFF